The entry that follows covers one T cell receptor (beta chain) sequence. The antigen is undetermined. Assay: immunoSEQ multiplex PCR; the TCRdb copy retains only in-frame clones and omits some. The sample lists 1.5 million to 1.9 million clones; 98% were seen once. This sample was included in a study of shared clonotypes between healthy human individuals. About the research overall: Each donor's CD4 naive and CD4 memory cells filled three plates apiece, CD8 naive two, and CD8 memory one. Study-wide findings and caveats: Measured sharing among donors was expected to vary with sequencing depth.

There are 16 residues in the CDR3. The V gene's germline CDR1 is SEHNR and CDR2 FQNEAQ (reference sequence). V shed 5 bases, J shed 7 bases, and the junction held 14 bases outside the gene matches. This receptor was obtained from a man in his thirties or forties in good health. The chain links TRBV7-9 to TRBJ2-7; 10 positions agree with TRBD2. The sample comprised naive CD4+ T cells sorted from blood. Subset reported: CD45RA+ positively selected. The CDR3 is CASSPLASSGSGEQYF. The CDR3 bases are TGTGCCAGCAGCCCCTTGGCGTCTAGCGGGAGTGGGGAGCAGTACTTC.